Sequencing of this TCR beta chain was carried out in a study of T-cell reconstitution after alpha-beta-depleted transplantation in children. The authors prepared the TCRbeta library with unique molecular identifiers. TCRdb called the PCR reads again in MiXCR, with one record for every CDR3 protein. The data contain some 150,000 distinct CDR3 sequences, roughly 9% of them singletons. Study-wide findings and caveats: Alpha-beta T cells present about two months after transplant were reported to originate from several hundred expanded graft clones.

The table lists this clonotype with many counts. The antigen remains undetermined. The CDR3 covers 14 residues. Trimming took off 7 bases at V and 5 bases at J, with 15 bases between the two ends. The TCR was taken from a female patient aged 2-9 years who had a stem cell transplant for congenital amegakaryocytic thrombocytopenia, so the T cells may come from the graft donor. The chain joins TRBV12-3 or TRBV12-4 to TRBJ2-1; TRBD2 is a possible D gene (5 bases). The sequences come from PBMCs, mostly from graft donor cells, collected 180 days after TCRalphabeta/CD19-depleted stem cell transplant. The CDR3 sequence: CASKKNGGHNEQFF. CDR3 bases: TGTGCCAGCAAAAAGAACGGAGGTCACAATGAGCAGTTCTTC.